Listed below are T cell receptor beta chains from one sample, sequenced in a study of blood T cell repertoires in COVID-19. Using immunoSEQ multiplex PCR, the repertoire was profiled, and TCRdb retains in-frame clones only, with some absent. The sample carries fewer than 150,000 clones, roughly 88% recorded once. Sequencing was carried out using peripheral blood. These receptors all come from a woman aged 65 to 85 who had recovered from COVID-19. CDR3s include the opening cysteine and the closing phenylalanine or tryptophan. Rows give clone size only sometimes, using once, few, many, or a class for an expanded clone.

>TRBV6-5|13|.|TRBJ1-1
CASSGVVNTEAFF
>TRBV11-2|14|.|TRBJ2-5
CASTSGPGQETQYF
>TRBV10-3|16|.|TRBJ2-5
CAISAPLGEGQETQYF
>TRBV7-2|16|.|TRBJ1-6
CASSSDRSSYNSPLHF
>TRBV28|15|.|TRBJ2-7
CASSQLAGGLYEQYF
>TRBV4-1|16|.|TRBJ1-3
CASSQDGGGSGNTIYF
>TRBV30|13|few|TRBJ1-6
CAWSPSPRGPLHF
>TRBV7-3|16|.|TRBJ2-5
CASSLMGGGGRETQYF
>TRBV5-1|14|.|TRBJ1-1
CASRFPGSRTEAFF
>TRBV7-9|16|few|TRBJ1-2
CASSYTGTGGVGGYTF
>TRBV2|15|once|TRBJ2-4
CASKGTVIAKNIQYF
>TRBV12-3/TRBV12-4|13|.|TRBJ1-2
CASSADRRDGYTF
>TRBV3-1/TRBV3-2|13|.|TRBJ2-7
CASSQGLTYEQYF
>TRBV6-1|13|.|TRBJ2-7
CASRTTGLYEQYF
>TRBV9|16|.|TRBJ2-1
CASSVEVADGNNEQFF
>TRBV19|15|.|TRBJ2-3
CASKYRGSSTDTQYF
>TRBV7-2|16|.|TRBJ2-3
CASSLAGQSPTDTQYF
>TRBV4-2|13|.|TRBJ2-7
CASSQDRWREQYF
>TRBV9|15|.|TRBJ2-5
CASSQMVGVGETQYF
>TRBV30|14|.|TRBJ1-6
CAWSVDNYNSPLHF
>TRBV10-3|16|few|TRBJ1-4
CARISGYVATNEKLFF
>TRBV29-1|15|.|TRBJ2-3
CSVQGQTSGTDTQYF
>TRBV28|16|.|TRBJ2-3
CASSLASGGWEDTQYF
>TRBV5-4|14|.|TRBJ1-1
CASSGGQGYTEAFF
>TRBV19|15|once|TRBJ1-5
CASSIAQGQGKPQHF
>TRBV25-1|18|.|TRBJ1-5
CASSEYPGAHRGNQPQHF
>TRBV29-1|14|.|TRBJ2-7
CSVGEGQGAYEQYF
>TRBV11-2|19|once|TRBJ2-1
CASRKEGPETSVPYNEQFF
>TRBV4-3|16|.|TRBJ1-2
CASSQDQGDRGYGYTF
>TRBV28|18|.|TRBJ1-6
CASSLNRAFSSYNSPLHF
>TRBV4-3|16|.|TRBJ2-2
CASSQESRGNTGELFF
>TRBV4-2|16|.|TRBJ2-3
CASSQVGDYGYPSQYF
>TRBV6-6|11|.|TRBJ1-2
CASKVVQGYTF
>TRBV6-2/TRBV6-3|15|.|TRBJ1-5
CASSLSPAGNQPQHF
>TRBV28|16|once|TRBJ2-7
CASSSPGTRGNYEQYF
>TRBV5-4|16|.|TRBJ2-3
CASSLGQRGGGDTQYF
>TRBV19|14|.|TRBJ2-2
CASCKGADTGELFF
>TRBV7-8|14|.|TRBJ2-3
CASSPLGTSVTQYF
>TRBV6-4|15|.|TRBJ2-5
CASSDSWTQKETQYF
>TRBV10-3|14|.|TRBJ1-1
CAITPRDRPTEAFF